Reported below is one TCR beta chain. Its antigen is unidentified. The repertoire was sequenced with immunoSEQ multiplex PCR; TCRdb's copy has only in-frame clones and lacks some. Here the sample spans 100,000 to 120,000 clones, more than 70% being singletons. Trimming pared 1 base from V and 8 bases from J, leaving 9 bases between. The CDR3 totals 13 residues. Germline assignment: CDR1 MDHEN and CDR2 SYDVKM. These data originate in a study of cytomegalovirus exposure and HLA in healthy donors. Regarding the study as a whole: Rare TCR sequences predominated, though certain public TCRs were found in many donors. Listed as cytomegalovirus-associated were 150 or so TCR beta chains. A classifier reportedly called cytomegalovirus status with high sensitivity and specificity.

The receptor was isolated from a young woman in good health and CMV-seronegative. The gene calls are TRBV28 and TRBJ2-1; possible D gene TRBD1, 5 bases. The sequenced sample consisted of PBMCs. The CDR3 sequence is CASSLYGADEQFF. CDR3 nucleotide sequence: TGTGCCAGCAGTTTATATGGGGCAGATGAGCAGTTCTTC.